The 12 T cell receptor beta chains in this list originate from one sample, sequenced in a study of preoperative IRX-2 immunotherapy in early breast cancer. The data were produced by immunoSEQ multiplex PCR, yet TCRdb's version contains in-frame clones alone and is incomplete. This table has roughly 34,000 clones, about nine tenths appearing once. Documented treatment: preoperative locoregional IRX-2 cytokine immunotherapy. The starting material was tumor tissue, obtained after IRX-2 immunotherapy. The receptor set was obtained from a human donor with breast cancer.

This sequence joins TRBV28 and TRBJ1-2; D ambiguous. The germline V gene has CDR1 MDHEN and CDR2 SYDVKM. This CDR3 is built from 12 residues. V was shortened by 5 bases and J by 4 bases, with 8 bases between the two germline ends. The CDR3 region has the DNA TGTGCCAGCAGTCCCTCCGGCTATGGCTACACCTTC. It specifies CASSPSGYGYTF.

This clone was recorded only once. The chain joins TRBV29-1 to TRBJ2-3; tentative D call: TRBD2 (6 bases). The CDR3 loop spans 12 amino acids. CDR1 and CDR2 (germline): SQVTM, ANQGSEA. The CDR3 sequence is CGGYSRTNTQYF. The DNA for the CDR3 is TGCGGGGGGTACTCCCGAACGAATACGCAGTATTTT.

The rearrangement joins TRBV5-1 to TRBJ1-1; D gene unclear. CDR3 length equals 14 residues. V shed 2 bases and J shed 1 base, with 9 bases lying between them. CDR1 is SGHRS and CDR2 is YFSETQ in the germline V gene. This CDR3 is CASSFSESNTEAFF. The CDR3 bases are TGCGCCAGCAGCTTCAGTGAGTCGAACACTGAAGCTTTCTTT.

This clone showed up just a few times. This CDR3 is CASSLSPAGTDTQYF. In DNA, the CDR3 is TGTGCCAGCAGCTTAAGTCCAGCGGGCACAGATACGCAGTATTTT. The genes are TRBV11-3 and TRBJ2-3; D is perhaps TRBD2 (5 bases). Germline CDR1 is SGHNT and CDR2 is YENEEA. The CDR3 has 15 residues. Trimming shortened V by 2 bases and J by 1 base, and 10 bases separated the two germline ends.

The gene calls are TRBV11-3 and TRBJ2-7; TRBD2 matches 15 bases. The trim removed 4 bases at V and 9 bases at J, leaving 7 bases unmatched. The CDR3 covers 15 residues. Germline-derived CDR1 and CDR2 are SGHNT and YENEEA. DNA for the CDR3: TGTGCCAGCAGCTCTCGGACTAGCGGGAGGGCCTGGCAGTACTTC. Its translation is CASSSRTSGRAWQYF.

CDR3 sequence reads: CASSYSWQGNTEAFF. The CDR3 DNA reads TGTGCCAGCAGTTACTCGTGGCAGGGAAACACTGAAGCTTTCTTT. This chain connects TRBV6-8 to TRBJ1-1; D is possibly TRBD1 (5 bases). The V gene lost 0 bases and the J gene lost 2 bases, with 10 bases spanning the gap. Germline CDR1 and CDR2: MNHGY and SAAAGT. The CDR3 totals 15 residues.

Comments on this clone: Its ends do not fully match the called genes, so a read error is possible. The V call is TRBV15, the J call TRBJ2-7, with D uncertain. Looked up from germline, CDR1 is LNHNV and CDR2 is YYDKDF (reference sequence). The length of the CDR3 is 15 residues. CDR3 nucleotides: TGTGCCAGCAGCCTGGACCCCCAGCCGTCCTACGAGCAGTACTTC. Encoded protein: CASSLDPQPSYEQYF.

The V and J genes are TRBV23-1 and TRBJ2-3, with D maybe TRBD2 (6 bases). TRBV23-1 is placed among ORFs of uncertain function. With 6 bases removed from V and 5 bases from J, the gap between germline ends came to 15 bases. The CDR3 is made up of 14 amino acids. In DNA, the CDR3 is TGCGCCAGCAGCCGGGGACTTCTGGGAGATACGCAGTATTTT. Protein sequence: CASSRGLLGDTQYF.

The CDR3 loop reads CASSLVVGGNYGYTF. For the CDR3, the DNA is TGTGCCAGCAGCTTAGTTGTGGGGGGGAACTATGGCTACACCTTC. J is TRBJ1-2 and V is TRBV11-3; TRBD1 is a possible D gene (5 bases). CDR3 length: 15 residues. Trimming cost V 1 base and J 2 bases, with 11 bases left between them. CDR1 SGHNT and CDR2 YENEEA come from the germline V gene.

The chain has TRBV10-2 and TRBJ2-3; no clear D gene. Between the trimmed V and J ends, which lost 5 bases and 2 bases, there was a span of 5 bases. The CDR3 is 12 residues long. Per the germline V gene, CDR1 is WSHSY and CDR2 is SAAADI. CDR3: CASSRATDTQYF. Written as DNA, the CDR3 is TGCGCCAGCAGTAGGGCCACAGATACGCAGTATTTT.

This chain joins TRBV19 and TRBJ1-1; 7 bases are a match to TRBD1. Germline-derived CDR1 and CDR2 are LNHDA and SQIVND (reference sequence). V was clipped by 3 bases and J by 4 bases; unmatched bases: 14. There are 17 residues in the CDR3. The CDR3 region has the DNA TGTGCCAGTAGTATTCTGGCAGGGGGTTATTCGTTCACTGAAGCTTTCTTT. It encodes CASSILAGGYSFTEAFF. Variable domain in full (rest from reference TRBV19 and TRBJ1-1): DGGITQSPKYLFRKEGQNVTLSCEQNLNHDAMYWYRQDPGQGLRLIYYSQIVNDFQKGDIAEGYSVSREKKESFPLTVTSAQKNPTAFYLCASSILAGGYSFTEAFFGQGTRLTVV.

The chain uses TRBV6-8 and TRBJ2-3; 9 nucleotides line up with TRBD2. Per the germline V gene, CDR1 is MNHGY and CDR2 is SAAAGT. There are 13 residues in the CDR3. The V and J ends lost 10 bases and 12 bases, in that order; junction bases with no gene match: 14. CDR3 in amino acids: CAITTAGGIEQYF. DNA of the CDR3: TGTGCCATCACCACGGCGGGGGGGATAGAACAGTATTTT.